This entry describes one TCR beta chain. Its antigen is unidentified. A read error is possible here, since a much larger clone lies one base away. Three rounds of nested PCR, following a modified ARM-PCR protocol, produced the TCRbeta library. In TCRdb, the multiplex PCR reads were re-called with MiXCR into one record per CDR3 protein. The table lists more than 90,000 distinct CDR3 sequences, just over 65% of them singletons. The data originate from a study of tumor and adjacent non-tumor tissue in lung cancer. Study-wide background: The patients, around 10 men and a few women, were roughly 30 to 76 with stage I to III disease. On average, productive TCRbeta reads reached a few million per sample. Study observations and caveats: Tumor TCR diversity, when higher, was linked to shorter survival.

This sample's RNA came from whole unsorted tissue. Between August and November 2014, newly diagnosed, chemotherapy-naive lung cancer patients underwent thoracic surgery in China. The germline CDR1 and CDR2 sequences are GTSNPN and SVGIG (reference sequence). This CDR3 contains 11 residues. Sequencing was performed on lung tumor tissue. The sequence derives from a man aged 60 to 75 with non-small cell lung cancer. The chain links TRBV30 to TRBJ2-7; 7 positions agree with TRBD2. The CDR3 nucleotides are TGTGCCTGGACTAGCGGCTACGAGCAGCACTTC. This sequence encodes CAWTSGYEQHF.